The rows below give T cell receptor beta chains drawn from one sample of a study of T cell changes during pregnancy in multiple sclerosis. Clones were sequenced by immunoSEQ multiplex PCR, and TCRdb holds only the in-frame ones, with some missing. The table shows approximately 84,000 clones, with approximately 94% occurring only once. The sample here was peripheral blood, taken in the third trimester of pregnancy. Every receptor here comes from a female donor with multiple sclerosis, enrolled in a pregnancy study. The CDR3 runs from the conserved cysteine through the conserved F or W. The D gene is left open where the match is weak. The listing skips clone size in some rows; elsewhere it reads once, few, many or a size class.

d_call j_call v_call clone_size cdr3_nt cdr3_aa
NA TRBJ1-2 TRBV5-3 NA TGTGCCAGAAGCTTGGCAGGGCGGTATGGCTACACCTTC CARSLAGRYGYTF
NA TRBJ2-2 TRBV11-3 NA TGTGCCAGCAGCTCCAACCCGGCCGGGAGCACCGGGGAGCTGTTTTTT CASSSNPAGSTGELFF
NA TRBJ1-6 TRBV19 once TGTGCCAGTAGTATACCGGGGGATTGGGAACCCCTCCACTTT CASSIPGDWEPLHF
NA TRBJ1-1 TRBV18 few TGTGCCAGCTCACCATCAGGGACTGAAGCTTTCTTT CASSPSGTEAFF
NA TRBJ1-1 TRBV21-1 once TGTGCCAGCAGCAAAGGCAGATTAAACACTGAAGCTTTCTTT CASSKGRLNTEAFF
TRBD1 TRBJ1-1 TRBV6-1 NA TGTGCCAGCAGCCGTGACAGGGTCACTGAAGCTTTCTTT CASSRDRVTEAFF
TRBD2 TRBJ2-7 TRBV2 NA TGTGCCAGCAGTGAAGTTACTAGCGGGGGGTGGTACGAGCAGTACTTC CASSEVTSGGWYEQYF
NA TRBJ1-1 TRBV19 NA TGTGCCAGTAGCCACGGTGGCACTGAAGCTTTCTTT CASSHGGTEAFF
NA TRBJ1-1 TRBV30 once TGTGCCTGGGGTTGGGACAAGAACACTGAAGCTTTCTTT CAWGWDKNTEAFF
NA TRBJ2-1 TRBV27 NA TGTGCCAGCAGTTTCTATCAGGGGCAGGATGAGCAGTTCTTC CASSFYQGQDEQFF
TRBD1 TRBJ2-1 TRBV12-5 NA TGTGCTAGTGGCCCCAACAGGGGGCCTGGTGAGCAGTTCTTC CASGPNRGPGEQFF
TRBD1 TRBJ2-7 TRBV15 NA TGTGCCACCAGCTTTAGGGGGCAAGAGGGCTACGAGCAGTACTTC CATSFRGQEGYEQYF
NA TRBJ2-1 TRBV5-5 NA TGTGCCAGCAGCTTACGGGGGAGCTACAATGAGCAGTTCTTC CASSLRGSYNEQFF
NA TRBJ1-4 TRBV7-9 NA TGTGCCAGCAGCTCACGGACACAATCGGATGAAAAACTGTTTTTT CASSSRTQSDEKLFF
TRBD1 TRBJ1-3 TRBV29-1 once TGCAGCGTCTCGGGACAGGGGTTTGGAAACACCATATATTTT CSVSGQGFGNTIYF
TRBD1 TRBJ2-5 TRBV6-6 NA TGTGCCAGCAGCGCGGGACAGGGAGTGGAGACCCAGTACTTC CASSAGQGVETQYF
NA TRBJ1-2 TRBV5-5 NA TGTGCCAGCAGCTTGTCTGGCCAGGGGCTCTATGGCTACACCTTC CASSLSGQGLYGYTF
NA TRBJ1-1 TRBV25-1 NA TGTGCCAGCAGTCTCCGAGGAGTATTAAACACTGAAGCTTTCTTT CASSLRGVLNTEAFF
TRBD1 TRBJ2-7 TRBV29-1 NA TGCAGCGTAGTTGGGGGGACAGGGGCAGCCGAGGAGCAGTACTTC CSVVGGTGAAEEQYF
NA TRBJ2-7 TRBV6-4 NA TGTGCCAGCAAGTCTCGCCGGCAGGGCCCCTCCTACGAGCAGTACTTC CASKSRRQGPSYEQYF
TRBD1 TRBJ1-5 TRBV15 once TGTGCCACCAGCGGCATATCAGGGACAGGGGAAGGATTTTATCAGCCCCAGCATTTT CATSGISGTGEGFYQPQHF
TRBD1 TRBJ2-7 TRBV2 NA TGTGCCAGCAGTGTAACCCGGGACAGGGGAACTAACGAGCAGTACTTC CASSVTRDRGTNEQYF
NA TRBJ2-2 TRBV4-1 NA TGCGCCAGCAGCCAAGATCCCTCTACAGGGCATGGGGTAACCGGGGAGCTGTTTTTT CASSQDPSTGHGVTGELFF
TRBD1 TRBJ1-1 TRBV27 NA TGTGCCAGCAGTGTCGACAGGGGGGCTGAAGCTTTCTTT CASSVDRGAEAFF
TRBD2 TRBJ2-2 TRBV7-9 NA TGTGCCAGCAGCCAAGGCCTAGCGGGGAGCACCGGGGAGCTGTTTTTT CASSQGLAGSTGELFF
TRBD1 TRBJ1-2 TRBV5-1 once TGCGCCAGCAGCGTCTCCGGGACAGCAGACTATGGCTACACCTTC CASSVSGTADYGYTF
NA TRBJ2-7 TRBV27 NA TGTGCCAGCAGCCTCCAGGGGGGACTTAATTACGAGCAGTACTTC CASSLQGGLNYEQYF
NA TRBJ1-2 TRBV29-1 NA TGCAGCGTTGATTACCAGGCAGGATCTCGCTACACCTTC CSVDYQAGSRYTF
NA TRBJ1-2 TRBV19 NA TGTGCCAGTAGCTGGGGGAGACAGACCGACAGGAAGGGCTACACCTTC CASSWGRQTDRKGYTF